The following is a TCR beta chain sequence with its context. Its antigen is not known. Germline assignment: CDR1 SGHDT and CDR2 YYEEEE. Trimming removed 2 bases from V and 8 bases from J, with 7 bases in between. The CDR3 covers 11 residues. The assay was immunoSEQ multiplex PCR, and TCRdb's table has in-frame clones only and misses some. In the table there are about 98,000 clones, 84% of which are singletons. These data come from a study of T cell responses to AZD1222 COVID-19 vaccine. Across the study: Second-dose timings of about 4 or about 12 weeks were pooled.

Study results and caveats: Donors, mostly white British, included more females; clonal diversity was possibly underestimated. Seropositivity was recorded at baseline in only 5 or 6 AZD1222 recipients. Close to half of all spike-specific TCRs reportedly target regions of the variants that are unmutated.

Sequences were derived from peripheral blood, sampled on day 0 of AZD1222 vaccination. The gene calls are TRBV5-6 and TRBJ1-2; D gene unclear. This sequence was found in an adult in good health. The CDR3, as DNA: TGTGCCAGCAGCTTTGGTGGCGGCTACACCTTC. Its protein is CASSFGGGYTF. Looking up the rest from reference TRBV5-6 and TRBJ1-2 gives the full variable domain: DAGVTQSPTHLIKTRGQQVTLRCSPKSGHDTVSWYQQALGQGPQFIFQYYEEEERQRGNFPDRFSGHQFPNYSSELNVNALLLGDSALYLCASSFGGGYTFGSGTRLTVV.